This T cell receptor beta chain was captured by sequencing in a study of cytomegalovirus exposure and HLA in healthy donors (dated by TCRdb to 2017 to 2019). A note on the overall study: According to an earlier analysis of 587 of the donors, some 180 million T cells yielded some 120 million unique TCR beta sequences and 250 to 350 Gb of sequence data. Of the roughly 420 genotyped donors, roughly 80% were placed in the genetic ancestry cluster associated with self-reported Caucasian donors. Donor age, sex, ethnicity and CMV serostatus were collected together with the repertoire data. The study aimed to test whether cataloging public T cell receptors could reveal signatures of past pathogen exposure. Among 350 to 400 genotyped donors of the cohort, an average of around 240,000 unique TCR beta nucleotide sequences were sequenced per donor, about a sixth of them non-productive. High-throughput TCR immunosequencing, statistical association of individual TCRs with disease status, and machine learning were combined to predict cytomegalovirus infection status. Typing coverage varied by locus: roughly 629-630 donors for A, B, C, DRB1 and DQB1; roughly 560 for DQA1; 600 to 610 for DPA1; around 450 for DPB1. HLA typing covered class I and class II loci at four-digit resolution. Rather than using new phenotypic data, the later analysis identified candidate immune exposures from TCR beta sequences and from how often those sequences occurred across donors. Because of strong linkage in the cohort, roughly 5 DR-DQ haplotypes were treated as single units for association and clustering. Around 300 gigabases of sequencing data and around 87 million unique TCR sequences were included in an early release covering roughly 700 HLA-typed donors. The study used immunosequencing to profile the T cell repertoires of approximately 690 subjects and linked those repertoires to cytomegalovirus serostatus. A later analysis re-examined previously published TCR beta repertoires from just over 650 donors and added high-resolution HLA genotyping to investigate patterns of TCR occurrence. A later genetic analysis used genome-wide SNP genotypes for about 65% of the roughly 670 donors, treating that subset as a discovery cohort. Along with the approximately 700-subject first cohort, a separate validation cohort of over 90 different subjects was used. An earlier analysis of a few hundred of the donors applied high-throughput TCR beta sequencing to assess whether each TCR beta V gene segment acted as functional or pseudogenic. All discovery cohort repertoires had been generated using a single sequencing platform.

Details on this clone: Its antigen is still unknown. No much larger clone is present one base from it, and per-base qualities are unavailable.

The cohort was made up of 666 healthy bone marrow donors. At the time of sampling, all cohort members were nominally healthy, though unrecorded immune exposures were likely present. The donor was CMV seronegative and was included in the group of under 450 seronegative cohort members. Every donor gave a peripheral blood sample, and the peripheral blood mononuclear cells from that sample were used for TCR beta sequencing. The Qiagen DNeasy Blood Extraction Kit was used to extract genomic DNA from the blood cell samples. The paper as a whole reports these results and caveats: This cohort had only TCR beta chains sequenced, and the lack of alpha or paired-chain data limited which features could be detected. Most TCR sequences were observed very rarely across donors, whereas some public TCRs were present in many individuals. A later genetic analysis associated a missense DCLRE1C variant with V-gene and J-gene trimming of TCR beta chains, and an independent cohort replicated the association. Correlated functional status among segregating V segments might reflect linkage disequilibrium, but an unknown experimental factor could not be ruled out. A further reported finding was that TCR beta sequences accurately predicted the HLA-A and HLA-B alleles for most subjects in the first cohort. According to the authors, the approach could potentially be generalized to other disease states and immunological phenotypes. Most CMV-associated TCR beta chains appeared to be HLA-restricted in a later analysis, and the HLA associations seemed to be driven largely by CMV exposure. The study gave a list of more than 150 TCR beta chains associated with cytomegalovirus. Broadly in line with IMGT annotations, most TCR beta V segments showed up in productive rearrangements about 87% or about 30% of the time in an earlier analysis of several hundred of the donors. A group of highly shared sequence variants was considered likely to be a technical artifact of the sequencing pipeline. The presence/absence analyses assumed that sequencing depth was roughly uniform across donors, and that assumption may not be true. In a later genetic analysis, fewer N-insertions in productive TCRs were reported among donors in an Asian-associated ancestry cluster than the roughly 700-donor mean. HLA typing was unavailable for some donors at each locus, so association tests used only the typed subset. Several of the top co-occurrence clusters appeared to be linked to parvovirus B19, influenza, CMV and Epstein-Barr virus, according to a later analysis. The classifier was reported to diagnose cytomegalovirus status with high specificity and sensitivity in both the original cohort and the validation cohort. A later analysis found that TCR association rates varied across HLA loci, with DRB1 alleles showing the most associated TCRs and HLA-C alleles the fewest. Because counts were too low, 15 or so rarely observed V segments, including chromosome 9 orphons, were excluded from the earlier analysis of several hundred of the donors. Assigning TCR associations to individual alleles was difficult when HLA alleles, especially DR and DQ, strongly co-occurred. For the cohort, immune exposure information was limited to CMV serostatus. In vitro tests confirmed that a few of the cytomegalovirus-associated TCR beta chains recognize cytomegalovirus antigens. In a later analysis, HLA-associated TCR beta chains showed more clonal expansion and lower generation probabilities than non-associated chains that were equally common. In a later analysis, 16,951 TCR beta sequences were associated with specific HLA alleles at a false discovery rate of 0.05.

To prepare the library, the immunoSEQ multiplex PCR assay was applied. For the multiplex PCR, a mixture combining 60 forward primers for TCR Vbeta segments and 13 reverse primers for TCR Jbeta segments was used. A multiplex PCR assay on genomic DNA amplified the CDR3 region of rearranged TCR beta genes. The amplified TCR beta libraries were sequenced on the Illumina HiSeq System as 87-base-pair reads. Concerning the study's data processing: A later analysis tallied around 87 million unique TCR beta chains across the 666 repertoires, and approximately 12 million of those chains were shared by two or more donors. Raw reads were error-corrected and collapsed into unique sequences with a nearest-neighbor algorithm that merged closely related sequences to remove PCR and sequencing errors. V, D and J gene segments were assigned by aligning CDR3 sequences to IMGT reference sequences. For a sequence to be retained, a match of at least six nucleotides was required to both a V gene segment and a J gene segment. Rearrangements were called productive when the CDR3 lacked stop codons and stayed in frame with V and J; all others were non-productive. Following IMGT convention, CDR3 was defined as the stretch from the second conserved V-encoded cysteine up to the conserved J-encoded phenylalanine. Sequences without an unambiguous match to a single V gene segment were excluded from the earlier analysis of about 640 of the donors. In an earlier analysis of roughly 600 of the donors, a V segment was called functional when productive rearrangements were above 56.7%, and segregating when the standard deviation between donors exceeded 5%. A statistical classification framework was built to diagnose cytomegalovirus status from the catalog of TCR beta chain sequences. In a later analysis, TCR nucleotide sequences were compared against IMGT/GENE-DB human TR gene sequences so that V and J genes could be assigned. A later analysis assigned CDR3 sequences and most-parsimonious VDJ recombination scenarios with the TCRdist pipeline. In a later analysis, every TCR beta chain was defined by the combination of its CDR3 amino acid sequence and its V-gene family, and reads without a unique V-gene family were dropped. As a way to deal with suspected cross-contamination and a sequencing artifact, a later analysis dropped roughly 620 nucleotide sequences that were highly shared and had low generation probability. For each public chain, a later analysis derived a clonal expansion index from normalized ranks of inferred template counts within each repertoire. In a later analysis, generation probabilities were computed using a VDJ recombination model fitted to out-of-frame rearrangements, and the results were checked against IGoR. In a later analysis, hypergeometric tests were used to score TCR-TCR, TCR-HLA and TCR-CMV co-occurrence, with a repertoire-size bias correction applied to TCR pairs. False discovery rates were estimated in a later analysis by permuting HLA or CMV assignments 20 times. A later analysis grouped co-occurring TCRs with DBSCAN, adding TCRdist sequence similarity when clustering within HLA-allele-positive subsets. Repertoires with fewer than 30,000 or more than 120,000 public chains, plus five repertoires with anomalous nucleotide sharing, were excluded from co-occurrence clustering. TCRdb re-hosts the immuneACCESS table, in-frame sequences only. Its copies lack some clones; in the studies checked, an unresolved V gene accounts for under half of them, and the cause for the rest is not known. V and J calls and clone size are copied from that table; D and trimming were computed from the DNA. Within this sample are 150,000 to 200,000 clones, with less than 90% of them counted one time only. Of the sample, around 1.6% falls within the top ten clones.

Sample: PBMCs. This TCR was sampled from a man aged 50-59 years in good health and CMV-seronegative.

The bases are TGTGCCAGCAGTACCCGGGACTTCACTAGCGAGCAGTACTTC. Translated, it gives CASSTRDFTSEQYF. The sequence joins TRBV28 to TRBJ2-7; D gene: possibly TRBD2, on 6 matching bases. CDR1 and CDR2 (MDHEN, SYDVKM) derive from the germline V gene. The junction shows trimming of 5 bases on V and 6 bases on J, plus 17 bases between the germline ends. The CDR3 runs 14 amino acids, cysteine and phenylalanine included. Only the CDR3 part of the read is kept: 42 bases, read in frame from the first base.